This paragraph covers one T cell receptor beta chain sequence. Its antigen is as yet unknown. Primers used in a second PCR of about 7 to 12 cycles were a sample-barcoded 5' primer and a J-beta primer mix. Each CDR3 protein gets one entry after TCRdb re-called the 5' RACE reads with MiXCR. The repertoire holds around 800,000 distinct CDR3 sequences, around 25% seen once, with around 3% in the top ten. This CDR3 comprises 15 residues. CDR1 LNHDA and CDR2 SQIVND come from the germline V gene (reference sequence). The V end was cut by 9 bases, the J end by 1 base, with 18 bases between. RNA extraction gave at least 5.5 micrograms of total RNA per sample. The sample originates from a study of blood T cells in healthy people across ages. Points from the study as a whole: Roughly linearly, TCR beta diversity per million T cells fell as age increased. Any changes in expanded clonotypes were possibly confounded, as donor CMV status remained unknown.

These data were also filed under a second study, of T cells of mothers and their children.

The chain combines TRBV19 with TRBJ1-2; no firm D call. This TCR was recovered from a boy between 10 and 17 years old in good health. Sequences were obtained from blood. CDR3 in DNA: TGTGCCAGCCTTACTTTTGCGGCGGGTAACTATGGCTACACCTTC. Translating it yields CASLTFAAGNYGYTF.